This T cell receptor (beta chain) emerged from a study of blood T cell repertoires in COVID-19. Across the whole study: Italy, Spain and the United States were the sources of the convalescent and acute COVID-19 samples. Nucleic acid was either cDNA or gDNA, and it came from T cells, B-cell-depleted T cells, or PBMCs.

This CDR3 has 13 residues. V shed 8 bases, J shed 7 bases, and the junction held 8 bases outside the gene matches. Per germline, CDR1 SQVTM and CDR2 ANQGSEA. Original handling: Nucleated cell number was recorded as an estimate derived from reference gene primer amplification. This table comes from immunoSEQ multiplex PCR, and its TCRdb copy is limited to in-frame clones, with some not included. The V and J calls and the clone size are those of that table, but D and trimming were determined from the DNA. The sample holds fewer than 85,000 clones, about 87% seen once. This sequence was found in a human donor in a cohort sampled during active COVID-19. The chain uses TRBV29-1 and TRBJ1-2; TRBD1 matches at 12 bases. Sequencing used peripheral blood. DNA for the CDR3: TGCAGCACCGGGGGACAGGGGGCTTCTGGCTACACCTTC. It translates to CSTGGQGASGYTF.